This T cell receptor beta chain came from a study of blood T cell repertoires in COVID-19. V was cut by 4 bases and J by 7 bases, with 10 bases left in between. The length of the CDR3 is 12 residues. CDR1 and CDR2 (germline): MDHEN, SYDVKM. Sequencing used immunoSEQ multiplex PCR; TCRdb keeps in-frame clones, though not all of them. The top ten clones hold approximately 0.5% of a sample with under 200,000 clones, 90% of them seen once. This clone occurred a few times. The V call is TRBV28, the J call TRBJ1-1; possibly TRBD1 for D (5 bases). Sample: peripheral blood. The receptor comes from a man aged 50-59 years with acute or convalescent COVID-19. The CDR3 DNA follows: TGTGCCAGCAGTTCTGGACACATTGAAGCTTTCTTT. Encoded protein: CASSSGHIEAFF.